The 19 T cell receptor beta chains in this list originate from one sample, sequenced in a study of CD8 T cells in Susac syndrome. A quantity of about 0.5 to 1 ug RNA underwent reverse transcription using random hexamers. One entry per CDR3 protein, called by TCRdb with MiXCR from the immunoSEQ multiplex PCR reads. The sample carries hundreds of thousands of distinct CDR3 sequences, 93% recorded once. Sequenced material: CD4+ T cells from PBMCs. These receptors came from a human donor with multiple sclerosis.

The chain is built from TRBV5-1 and TRBJ2-3; 8 nucleotides align to TRBD1. Germline lookup yields CDR1 SGHRS and CDR2 YFSETQ. Losses at the gene ends were 4 bases for V and 2 bases for J; bases not matched to a gene: 9. The CDR3 contains 16 residues. CDR3 in DNA: TGCGCCAGCAGCCCCCAGGGACAGGTCAACACAGATACGCAGTATTTT. Its translation is CASSPQGQVNTDTQYF. Looking up the rest from reference TRBV5-1 and TRBJ2-3 gives the full variable domain: KAGVTQTPRYLIKTRGQQVTLSCSPISGHRSVSWYQQTPGQGLQFLFEYFSETQRNKGNFPGRFSGRQFSNSRSEMNVSTLELGDSALYLCASSPQGQVNTDTQYFGPGTRLTVL.

The chain is built from TRBV19 and TRBJ2-1; D possibly uses TRBD1 or TRBD2 (6 bases each). Trimming shortened V by 7 bases and J by 6 bases, and 22 bases separated the two germline ends. Looked up from germline, CDR1 is LNHDA and CDR2 is SQIVND (reference sequence). This CDR3 contains 16 residues. The CDR3 nucleotides are TGTGCCAGTAAATGGGGACAACGGGGGAGCGTCAATGAGCAGTTCTTC. Its protein is CASKWGQRGSVNEQFF.

The V and J genes are TRBV27 and TRBJ1-5, with 8 bases identical to TRBD1. Losses at the gene ends were 6 bases for V and 2 bases for J; bases not matched to a gene: 3. Germline V gene lookup returns CDR1 MNHEY and CDR2 SMNVEV (reference sequence). CDR3 length equals 14 residues. The CDR3 reads CASRGGQGNQPQHF. The CDR3 DNA reads as TGTGCCAGCAGGGGGGGACAGGGCAATCAGCCCCAGCATTTT.

The chain uses TRBV2 and TRBJ2-3; TRBD1 matches at 7 bases. CDR1 is SNHLY and CDR2 is FYNNEI in the germline V gene. Trimming removed 3 bases from V and 3 bases from J; junction bases left unmatched: 6. The CDR3 sequence is 15 residues long. In DNA form, the CDR3 reads TGTGCCAGCAGTGATCAGGGGGTACGGACAGATACGCAGTATTTT. Its translation is CASSDQGVRTDTQYF.

The rearrangement uses TRBV6-1 and TRBJ1-2; D not resolved. This CDR3 region has 13 residues. Trimming removed 6 bases at V and 8 bases at J, with 16 bases between. Germline assignment: CDR1 MNHNS and CDR2 SASEGT. Here the CDR3 reads CASRSSRARGYTF. The CDR3 DNA reads TGTGCCAGCAGGTCCTCCCGGGCCCGGGGCTACACCTTC.

V and J are TRBV29-1 and TRBJ2-2; D uncertain. V dropped 7 bases and J dropped 8 bases, with 8 bases sitting between them. Germline V lookup: CDR1 SQVTM, CDR2 ANQGSEA. The CDR3 length is 10 residues. CDR3 region: CSGGEGELFF. For the CDR3, the DNA is TGCAGCGGCGGAGAAGGGGAGCTGTTTTTT.

The rearrangement uses TRBV12-3 or TRBV12-4 and TRBJ2-1; no clear D. The CDR3 is made up of 12 amino acids. V was cut by 4 bases and J by 8 bases, with 9 bases left in between. The CDR3 DNA is TGTGCCAGCAGTTATCGTGTCGATGAGCAGTTCTTC. Its translation: CASSYRVDEQFF.

This chain joins TRBV5-6 and TRBJ2-7; D is ambiguous. The CDR3 sequence is 14 residues long. CDR1 and CDR2 (germline): SGHDT, YYEEEE. The ends were cut back, 3 bases at V and 0 bases at J, with 10 bases in the middle. In DNA form, the CDR3 reads TGTGCCAGCAGCTCGAGGCGGACCTCCTACGAGCAGTACTTC. Its translation is CASSSRRTSYEQYF.

CDR3 nucleotide sequence: TGTGCCAGCATTTTAGGTCCTTCTAGCTCCTACGAGCAGTACGTC. It specifies CASILGPSSSYEQYV. The chain carries TRBV25-1 and TRBJ2-7; D is unresolved. The CDR3 contains 15 residues. Between the trimmed V and J ends, which lost 7 bases and 0 bases, there was a span of 16 bases. Germline-derived CDR1 and CDR2 are MGHDK and SYGVNS.

As concerns this clonotype: An end of the junction differs from the germline gene, which may be a read error. Here the CDR3 reads CAWSVLGQTVAF. The CDR3 region has the DNA TGTGCCTGGAGTGTACTCGGGCAGACGGTTGCGTTT. This chain uses TRBV30 with TRBJ1-3; D is undetermined. The length of the CDR3 is 12 residues. The germline V gene has CDR1 GTSNPN and CDR2 SVGIG (reference sequence). Based on the CDR3 plus reference TRBV30 and TRBJ1-3, the full variable domain is SQTIHQWPATLVQPVGSPLSLECTVEGTSNPNLYWYRQAAGRGLQLLFYSVGIGQISSEVPQNLSASRPQDRQFILSSKKLLLSDSGFYLCAWSVLGQTVAFGEGSWLTVV.

This chain uses TRBV11-2 with TRBJ1-3, with D uncertain. Looked up from germline, CDR1 is SGHAT and CDR2 is FQNNGV. This CDR3 spans 13 amino acids. V lost 2 bases to trimming and J lost 4 bases, with 6 bases between them. CDR3 coding DNA: TGTGCCAGCAGCTTATTCAACGGAAACACCATATATTTT. Amino acid sequence: CASSLFNGNTIYF.

The rearrangement joins TRBV7-2 to TRBJ1-5; D is ambiguous. Per germline, CDR1 SGHTA and CDR2 FQGNSA. V was shortened by 1 base and J by 6 bases, with 13 bases between the two germline ends. The CDR3 is 15 residues long. The CDR3 region is CASSLGVGMSQPQHF. The CDR3 DNA follows: TGTGCCAGCAGCTTAGGGGTAGGGATGAGTCAGCCCCAGCATTTT.

V gene TRBV20-1 combines with J gene TRBJ1-1, with D unclear. Germline CDR1 DFQATT, CDR2 SNEGSKA (reference sequence). The length of the CDR3 is 13 residues. Trimming stripped 4 bases from V and 5 bases from J, with 14 bases between. The CDR3 nucleotides read TGCAGTGCTATAAGGTCCCTGGGTACTGAAGCTTTCTTT. As protein: CSAIRSLGTEAFF.

The chain is built from TRBV6-2 or TRBV6-3 and TRBJ1-6; D not resolved. Trimming cost V 5 bases and J 10 bases, with 15 bases left between them. The CDR3 consists of 14 residues. Germline loops: CDR1 MNHEY, CDR2 SVGEGT. This CDR3 is CASSRPGRYSPLHF. CDR3 nucleotides: TGTGCCAGCAGTCGGCCCGGGCGGTACTCACCCCTCCACTTT.

CDR3 DNA: TGTGCCAGCAGCGTACGGGGGGCCATCACAGATACGCAGTATTTT. Encoded protein: CASSVRGAITDTQYF. The chain carries TRBV9 and TRBJ2-3; possibly TRBD2 for D (7 bases). V gave up 1 base and J gave up 2 bases, with 11 bases separating them. Germline lookup yields CDR1 SGDLS and CDR2 YYNGEE. The CDR3 covers 15 residues.

CDR3 in amino acids: CAWSVKGQNEKLFF. CDR3 in DNA: TGTGCCTGGAGTGTAAAGGGACAGAATGAAAAACTGTTTTTT. V and J are TRBV30 and TRBJ1-4, with 7 bases fitting TRBD1. The CDR3 has 14 residues. The V segment lost 0 bases and the J segment 5 bases; nucleotides outside the gene matches: 3. Germline loops: CDR1 GTSNPN, CDR2 SVGIG (reference sequence). The whole variable domain, remainder taken from reference TRBV30 and TRBJ1-4, is SQTIHQWPATLVQPVGSPLSLECTVEGTSNPNLYWYRQAAGRGLQLLFYSVGIGQISSEVPQNLSASRPQDRQFILSSKKLLLSDSGFYLCAWSVKGQNEKLFFGSGTQLSVL.

The rearrangement joins TRBV19 to TRBJ2-1; 13 bases match TRBD2. Germline V gene sequence: CDR1 LNHDA, CDR2 SQIVND (reference sequence). This CDR3 contains 16 residues. J gave up 9 bases and V 3 bases, and 8 bases lay outside the gene matches. DNA for the CDR3: TGTGCCAGTAGTATCGGACTAGCGGGAGATAGTGGTGAGCAGTTCTTC. Its protein product is CASSIGLAGDSGEQFF.

This rearrangement joins TRBV24-1 to TRBJ2-7, with TRBD2 matching over 7 bases. V trimming: 9 bases; J trimming: 5 bases; junction bases outside the gene matches: 12. This CDR3 is built from 14 residues. The V gene's germline CDR1 is KGHDR and CDR2 SFDVKD. As DNA, the CDR3 is TGTGCCACCCCCCTTCTCTCCGGGAGGCACGAGCAGTACGTC. This sequence encodes CATPLLSGRHEQYV.

This rearrangement joins TRBV12-3 or TRBV12-4 to TRBJ2-2; TRBD2 matches 7 bases. The trim removed 7 bases at V and 2 bases at J, leaving 10 bases unmatched. The CDR3 contains 16 residues. The DNA of the CDR3 is TGTGCCAGCACCCAAAGGCTAGCGGTTAACACCGGGGAGCTGTTTTTT. Protein product: CASTQRLAVNTGELFF.